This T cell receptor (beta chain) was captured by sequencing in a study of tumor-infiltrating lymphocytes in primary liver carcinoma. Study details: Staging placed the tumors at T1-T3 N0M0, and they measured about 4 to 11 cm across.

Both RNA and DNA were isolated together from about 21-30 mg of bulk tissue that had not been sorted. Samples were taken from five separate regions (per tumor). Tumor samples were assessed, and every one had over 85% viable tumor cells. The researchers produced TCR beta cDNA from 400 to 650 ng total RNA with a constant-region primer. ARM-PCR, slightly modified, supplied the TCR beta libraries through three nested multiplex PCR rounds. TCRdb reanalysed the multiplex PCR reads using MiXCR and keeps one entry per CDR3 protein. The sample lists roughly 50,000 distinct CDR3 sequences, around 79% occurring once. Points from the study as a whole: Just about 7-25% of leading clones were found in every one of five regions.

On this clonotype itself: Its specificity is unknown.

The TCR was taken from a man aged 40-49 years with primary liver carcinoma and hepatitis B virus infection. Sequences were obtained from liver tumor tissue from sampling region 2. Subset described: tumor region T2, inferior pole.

The CDR3 reads CSAYQGNQETQYF. The CDR3 DNA sequence: TGCAGCGCGTACCAGGGAAACCAAGAGACCCAGTACTTC. The rearrangement links TRBV29-1 to TRBJ2-5; perhaps TRBD1 as D (5 bases). CDR1 is SQVTM, CDR2 ANQGSEA, per germline. This CDR3 has 13 residues. Deletions cut 7 bases from V and 0 bases from J, with 12 bases between.